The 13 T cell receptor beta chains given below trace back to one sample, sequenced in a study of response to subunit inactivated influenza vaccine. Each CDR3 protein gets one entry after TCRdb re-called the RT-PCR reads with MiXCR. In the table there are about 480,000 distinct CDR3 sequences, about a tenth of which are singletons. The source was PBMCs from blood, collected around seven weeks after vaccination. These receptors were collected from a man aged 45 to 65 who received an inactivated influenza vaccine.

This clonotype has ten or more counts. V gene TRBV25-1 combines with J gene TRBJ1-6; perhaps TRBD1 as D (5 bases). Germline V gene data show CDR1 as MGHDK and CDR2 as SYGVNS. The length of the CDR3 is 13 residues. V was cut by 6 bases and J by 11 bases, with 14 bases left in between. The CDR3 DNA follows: TGTGCCAGCAGCACAGGAGGTGGGGCACCCCTCCACTTT. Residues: CASSTGGGAPLHF.

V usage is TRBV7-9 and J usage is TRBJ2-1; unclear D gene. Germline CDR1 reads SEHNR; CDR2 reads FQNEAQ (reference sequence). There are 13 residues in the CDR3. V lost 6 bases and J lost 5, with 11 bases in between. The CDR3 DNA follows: TGTGCCAGCAGTAAACTCCCCCACAATGAGCAGTTCTTC. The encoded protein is CASSKLPHNEQFF.

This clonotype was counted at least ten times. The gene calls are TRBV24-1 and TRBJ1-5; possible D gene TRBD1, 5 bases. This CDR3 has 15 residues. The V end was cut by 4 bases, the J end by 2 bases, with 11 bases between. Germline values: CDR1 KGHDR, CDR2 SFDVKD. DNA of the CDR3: TGTGCCACCAGTGAAGGGGTATATGGCAATCAGCCCCAGCATTTT. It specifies CATSEGVYGNQPQHF.

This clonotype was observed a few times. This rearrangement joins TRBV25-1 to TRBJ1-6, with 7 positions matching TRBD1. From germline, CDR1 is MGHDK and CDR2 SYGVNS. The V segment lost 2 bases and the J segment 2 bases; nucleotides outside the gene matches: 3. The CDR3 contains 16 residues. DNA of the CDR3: TGTGCCAGCAGTGAAGGGAGGGGGCCCTATAATTCACCCCTCCACTTT. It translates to CASSEGRGPYNSPLHF.

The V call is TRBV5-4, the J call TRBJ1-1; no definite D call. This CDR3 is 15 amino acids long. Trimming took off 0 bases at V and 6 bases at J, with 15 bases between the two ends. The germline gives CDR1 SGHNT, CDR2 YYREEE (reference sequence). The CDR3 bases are TGTGCCAGCAGCTTGGGCAGAGTACTAGTCGCTGAAGCTTTCTTT. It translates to CASSLGRVLVAEAFF.

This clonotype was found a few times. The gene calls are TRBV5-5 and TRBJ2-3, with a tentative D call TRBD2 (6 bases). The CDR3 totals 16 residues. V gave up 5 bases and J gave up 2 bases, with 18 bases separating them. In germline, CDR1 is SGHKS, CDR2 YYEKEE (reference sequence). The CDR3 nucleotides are TGTGCCAGCAGGGGTCTTCGGACTACCGTCACAGATACGCAGTATTTT. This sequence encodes CASRGLRTTVTDTQYF.

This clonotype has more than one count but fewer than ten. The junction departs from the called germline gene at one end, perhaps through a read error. CDR3 nucleotides: TGTGCCACCAGTGATTCCGGAGCCACAAACATTCAGTACTTC. This codes for CATSDSGATNIQYF. This chain connects TRBV24-1 to TRBJ2-4, with D unresolved. CDR1 is KGHDR, CDR2 SFDVKD, per germline. The CDR3 sequence is 14 residues long.

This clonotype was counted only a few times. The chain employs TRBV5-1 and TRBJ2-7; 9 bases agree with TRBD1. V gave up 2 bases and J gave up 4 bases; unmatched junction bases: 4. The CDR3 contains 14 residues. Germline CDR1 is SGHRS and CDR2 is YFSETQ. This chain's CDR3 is CASSFWGQGYEQYF. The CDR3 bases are TGCGCCAGCAGCTTCTGGGGACAGGGTTACGAGCAGTACTTC.

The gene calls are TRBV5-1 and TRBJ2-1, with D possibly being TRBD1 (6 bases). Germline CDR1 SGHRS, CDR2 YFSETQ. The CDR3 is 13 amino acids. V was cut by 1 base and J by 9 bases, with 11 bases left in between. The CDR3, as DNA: TGCGCCAGCAGCTTGTCCCAGGGGCTTGAGCAGTTCTTC. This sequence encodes CASSLSQGLEQFF.

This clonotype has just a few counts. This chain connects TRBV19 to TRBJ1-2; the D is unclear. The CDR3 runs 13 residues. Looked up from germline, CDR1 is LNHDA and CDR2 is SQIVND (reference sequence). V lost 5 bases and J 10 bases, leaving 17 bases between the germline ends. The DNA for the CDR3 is TGTGCCAGTAGTCCCCGTGGCTGGGTCGTCTACACCTTC. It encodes CASSPRGWVVYTF.

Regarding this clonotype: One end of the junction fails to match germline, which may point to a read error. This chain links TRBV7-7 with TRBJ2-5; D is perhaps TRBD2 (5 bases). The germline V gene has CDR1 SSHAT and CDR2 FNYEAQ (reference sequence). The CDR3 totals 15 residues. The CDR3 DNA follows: TGTGCTAGCAGCTTAGTTCCGGGGTTGAGGGAGACCCAGTACTTC. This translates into CASSLVPGLRETQYF.

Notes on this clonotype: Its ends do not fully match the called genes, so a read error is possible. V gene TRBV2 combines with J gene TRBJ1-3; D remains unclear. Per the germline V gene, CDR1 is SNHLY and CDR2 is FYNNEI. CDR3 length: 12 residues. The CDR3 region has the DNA TGTGCCAGCAGTGAAGTGAACCCCCCCAGTCTGTTT. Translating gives CASSEVNPPSLF.

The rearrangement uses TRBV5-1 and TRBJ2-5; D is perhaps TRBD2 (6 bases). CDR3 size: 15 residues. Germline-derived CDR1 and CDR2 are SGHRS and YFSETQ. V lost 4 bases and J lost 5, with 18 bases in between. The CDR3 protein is CASSASGLSPETQYF. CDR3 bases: TGCGCCAGCAGCGCCTCGGGACTGTCCCCGGAGACCCAGTACTTC.